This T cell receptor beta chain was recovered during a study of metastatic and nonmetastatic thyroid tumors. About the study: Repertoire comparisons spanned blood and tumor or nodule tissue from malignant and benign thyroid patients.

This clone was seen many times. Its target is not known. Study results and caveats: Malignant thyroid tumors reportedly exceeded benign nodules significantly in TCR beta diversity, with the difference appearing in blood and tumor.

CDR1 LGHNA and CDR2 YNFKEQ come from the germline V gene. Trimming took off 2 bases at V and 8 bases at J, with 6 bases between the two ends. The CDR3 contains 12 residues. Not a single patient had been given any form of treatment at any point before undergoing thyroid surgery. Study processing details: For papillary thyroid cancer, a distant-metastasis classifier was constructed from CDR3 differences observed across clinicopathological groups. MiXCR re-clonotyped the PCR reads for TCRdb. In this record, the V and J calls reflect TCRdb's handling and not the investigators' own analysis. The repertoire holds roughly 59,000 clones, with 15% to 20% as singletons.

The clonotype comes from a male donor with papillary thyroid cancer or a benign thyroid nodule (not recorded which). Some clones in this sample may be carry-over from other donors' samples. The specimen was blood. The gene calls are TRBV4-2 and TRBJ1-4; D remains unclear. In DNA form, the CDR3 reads TGTGCCAGCAGCCAATCGAGCGAAAAACTGTTTTTT. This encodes CASSQSSEKLFF.